The 26 T cell receptor beta chains reported below all come from one sample, sequenced in a study of blood T cell repertoires in COVID-19. Some clones are missing from TCRdb's copy, which holds only in-frame ones; the method was immunoSEQ multiplex PCR. This repertoire shows about 30,000 clones, 80% found once; its top ten account for roughly a third. What was sequenced was peripheral blood. The receptors were sampled from a man at least 80 years old with acute or convalescent COVID-19.

The chain links TRBV13 to TRBJ2-3; the match to TRBD1 covers 8 bases. Germline values: CDR1 PRHDT, CDR2 FYEKMQ (reference sequence). This CDR3 is 15 amino acids long. The ends lost 4 bases at V and 1 base at J; junction bases unmatched: 4. CDR3 nucleotide sequence: TGTGCCAGCAGCTATGGGGGACAGGGCACAGATACGCAGTATTTT. Protein sequence: CASSYGGQGTDTQYF.

The rearrangement uses TRBV7-6 and TRBJ1-2, with 10 bases aligning to TRBD1. CDR1 is SGHVS, CDR2 FNYEAQ, per germline. V shed 5 bases, J shed 5 bases, and the junction held 8 bases outside the gene matches. The CDR3 covers 15 residues. CDR3 residues: CASSRDRGRWYGYTF. CDR3 sequence (DNA): TGTGCCAGCAGCCGCGACAGGGGGCGGTGGTATGGCTACACCTTC. The whole variable domain, remainder taken from reference TRBV7-6 and TRBJ1-2, is GAGVSQSPRYKVTKRGQDVALRCDPISGHVSLYWYRQALGQGPEFLTYFNYEAQQDKSGLPNDRFSAERPEGSISTLTIQRTEQRDSAMYRCASSRDRGRWYGYTFGSGTRLTVV.

The genes are TRBV18 and TRBJ1-3; 7 bases map to TRBD1. Germline loops: CDR1 KGHSH, CDR2 LQKENI. Germline trimming cut 3 bases from V and 1 base from J; bases unmatched to any gene: 12. This CDR3 contains 18 residues. The CDR3 nucleotides are TGTGCCAGCTCACCCCTGGGACAGTTCTCTACTTCTGGAAACACCATATATTTT. This gives the protein CASSPLGQFSTSGNTIYF.

This CDR3 is CASSSGQGVQETQYF. As DNA, the CDR3 is TGTGCCAGCAGCTCGGGACAGGGGGTACAAGAGACCCAGTACTTC. This chain connects TRBV5-6 to TRBJ2-5; 11 bases map to TRBD1. Germline lookup yields CDR1 SGHDT and CDR2 YYEEEE. With 3 bases clipped from V and 2 bases from J, the junction kept 3 bases outside the gene matches. There are 15 residues in the CDR3.

V and J are TRBV5-4 and TRBJ1-2, with D maybe TRBD1 (6 bases). Trimming took off 0 bases at V and 4 bases at J, with 16 bases between the two ends. Germline lookup yields CDR1 SGHNT and CDR2 YYREEE (reference sequence). The CDR3 length is 16 residues. In DNA form, the CDR3 reads TGTGCCAGCAGCTTGGCAAGTCAGGGGAGTTCCTATGGCTACACCTTC. Its protein is CASSLASQGSSYGYTF.

The chain combines TRBV14 with TRBJ2-7; 9 bases match TRBD1. J gave up 4 bases and V 4 bases, and 8 bases lay outside the gene matches. This CDR3 has 15 residues. The germline CDR1 and CDR2 sequences are SGHDN and FVKESK. The CDR3: CASSLPGQGRYEQYF. CDR3 DNA: TGTGCCAGCAGCCTCCCGGGACAGGGTCGATACGAGCAGTACTTC.

CDR3 sequence reads: CASSREANYGYTF. Written as DNA, the CDR3 is TGTGCCAGCAGCCGGGAGGCTAACTATGGCTACACCTTC. The chain carries TRBV25-1 and TRBJ1-2; D is ambiguous. Trimming pared 6 bases from V and 0 bases from J, leaving 8 bases between. Germline V gene sequence: CDR1 MGHDK, CDR2 SYGVNS. The CDR3 extends over 13 amino acids.

The CDR3 is CASGQGRDSPLHF. CDR3 DNA: TGTGCCAGCGGGCAGGGTCGGGATTCACCCCTCCACTTT. The chain has TRBV7-9 and TRBJ1-6; tentatively, D is TRBD1 (5 bases). Germline CDR1 reads SEHNR; CDR2 reads FQNEAQ (reference sequence). CDR3 size: 13 residues. V dropped 8 bases and J dropped 8 bases, with 13 bases sitting between them.

V is TRBV2 and J is TRBJ2-2; TRBD1 is a possible D gene (6 bases). Germline lookup yields CDR1 SNHLY and CDR2 FYNNEI. With 4 bases removed from V and 2 bases from J, the gap between germline ends came to 11 bases. The CDR3 is 15 residues long. The CDR3: CASSVGTYNTGELFF. The CDR3 DNA reads as TGTGCCAGCAGTGTAGGGACATATAACACCGGGGAGCTGTTTTTT. The entire variable domain, with the rest obtained from reference TRBV2 and TRBJ2-2, is as follows: EPEVTQTPSHQVTQMGQEVILRCVPISNHLYFYWYRQILGQKVEFLVSFYNNEISEKSEIFDDQFSVERPDGSNFTLKIRSTKLEDSAMYFCASSVGTYNTGELFFGEGSRLTVL.

This chain joins TRBV5-4 and TRBJ2-3, with 13 bases lining up with TRBD2. The CDR3 is made up of 16 amino acids. J gave up 5 bases and V 4 bases, and 7 bases lay outside the gene matches. The germline CDR1 and CDR2 sequences are SGHNT and YYREEE (reference sequence). CDR3: CASSAKTSGGLDTQYF. The CDR3 region has the DNA TGTGCCAGCAGCGCCAAGACTAGCGGGGGGTTAGATACGCAGTATTTT.

This clone was detected only once. V gene TRBV11-1 combines with J gene TRBJ2-2; 8 bases line up with TRBD1. The CDR3 has 15 amino acids. The germline V gene has CDR1 SGHAT and CDR2 FQDESV (reference sequence). The trim removed 2 bases at V and 6 bases at J, leaving 5 bases unmatched. CDR3 in amino acids: CASSLRQGWAGELFF. The CDR3 DNA follows: TGTGCCAGCAGCTTAAGACAGGGGTGGGCCGGGGAGCTGTTTTTT.

This clone was recorded once. CDR3 sequence (DNA): TGTGCCAGCAGTGAATGGGGGCTTCGGGGCGAGCAGTACTTC. Translation: CASSEWGLRGEQYF. The chain recombines TRBV2 with TRBJ2-7, with a weak D call TRBD1 (6 bases). CDR1 is SNHLY and CDR2 is FYNNEI in the germline V gene. There are 14 residues in the CDR3. Trimming removed 2 bases from V and 6 bases from J, with 14 bases in between.

The chain combines TRBV11-2 with TRBJ1-5; 9 positions match TRBD1. With V trimmed by 0 bases and J by 0 bases, 12 bases remained unmatched. The germline CDR1 and CDR2 sequences are SGHAT and FQNNGV. This CDR3 has 20 amino acids. DNA for the CDR3: TGTGCCAGCAGCTTAGATCGCCGGACAGGGGTGTATAATAGCAATCAGCCCCAGCATTTT. Protein sequence: CASSLDRRTGVYNSNQPQHF.

In its sample, this clone was seen once. The chain joins TRBV3-1 (or the pseudogene TRBV3-2) to TRBJ2-1; no firm D call. The CDR3 contains 11 residues. CDR1 is LGHDT and CDR2 is YNNKEL in the germline V gene (reference sequence). V was shortened by 1 base and J by 12 bases, with 7 bases between the two germline ends. This CDR3 reads CASSQGSGQFF. The CDR3 coding sequence is TGTGCCAGCAGCCAAGGTAGTGGGCAGTTCTTC.

The J gene is TRBJ2-5, the V gene TRBV6-1; 10 bases align to TRBD2. This CDR3 is built from 16 residues. Germline CDR1 and CDR2: MNHNS and SASEGT. J gave up 4 bases and V 0 bases, and 5 bases lay outside the gene matches. CDR3 nucleotide sequence: TGTGCCAGCAGTGAAGCGCTAGCGGGGGTTGGAGAGACCCAGTACTTC. It encodes CASSEALAGVGETQYF.

The CDR3: CASSGGQGQYNEQFF. CDR3 DNA: TGTGCCAGCAGTGGGGGACAGGGACAATACAATGAGCAGTTCTTC. This chain connects TRBV2 to TRBJ2-1; TRBD1 agrees at 9 bases. V lost 4 bases, J lost 4 bases, and 5 bases stayed unmatched. The CDR3 consists of 15 residues. In germline, CDR1 is SNHLY, CDR2 FYNNEI.

V usage is TRBV12-3 or TRBV12-4 and J usage is TRBJ1-5; TRBD1 agrees at 8 bases. J lost 7 bases, V lost 3 bases, and 2 bases had no gene match. This CDR3 region has 13 residues. CDR3 DNA sequence: TGTGCCAGCAGTTTTTGGACAGGGCAGCCCCAGCATTTT. Protein: CASSFWTGQPQHF.

The chain carries TRBV5-6 and TRBJ2-1; possible D gene TRBD1, 5 bases. V lost 0 bases, J lost 4 bases, and 20 bases lay in between. Germline CDR1 reads SGHDT; CDR2 reads YYEEEE. This CDR3 is 18 amino acids long. The CDR3 spells CASSLVTGVRGRYNEQFF. CDR3 sequence (DNA): TGTGCCAGCAGCTTGGTAACCGGCGTTAGGGGTAGGTACAATGAGCAGTTCTTC.

The chain links TRBV18 to TRBJ2-7; TRBD1 matches 9 bases. Germline V gene data show CDR1 as KGHSH and CDR2 as LQKENI. V was clipped by 3 bases and J by 6 bases; unmatched bases: 9. The CDR3 totals 15 residues. For the CDR3, the DNA is TGTGCCAGCTCACCGATAGGACAGGGGCAGTTCGAGCAGTACTTC. It specifies CASSPIGQGQFEQYF.

The chain recombines TRBV11-3 with TRBJ2-5; TRBD2 matches 14 bases. This CDR3 contains 16 residues. Germline CDR1 reads SGHNT; CDR2 reads YENEEA. V was clipped by 9 bases and J by 2 bases; unmatched bases: 8. CDR3 loop: CASSGGLAGDQETQYF. The DNA for the CDR3 is TGTGCCAGTTCGGGGGGACTAGCGGGAGATCAAGAGACCCAGTACTTC.

The chain recombines TRBV2 with TRBJ1-3, with TRBD1 matching over 8 bases. The CDR3 sequence is 15 residues long. Per germline, CDR1 SNHLY and CDR2 FYNNEI. Germline trimming cut 4 bases from V and 2 bases from J; bases unmatched to any gene: 4. CDR3 DNA sequence: TGTGCCAGCAGTGGCAGGGGGCAGGCTGGAAACACCATATATTTT. Translation: CASSGRGQAGNTIYF. Full variable domain (rest looked up from reference TRBV2 and TRBJ1-3): EPEVTQTPSHQVTQMGQEVILRCVPISNHLYFYWYRQILGQKVEFLVSFYNNEISEKSEIFDDQFSVERPDGSNFTLKIRSTKLEDSAMYFCASSGRGQAGNTIYFGEGSWLTVV.

The V and J genes are TRBV5-8 and TRBJ2-6, with a weak D call TRBD1 (6 bases). V lost 4 bases and J 0 bases, leaving 11 bases between the germline ends. Germline lookup yields CDR1 SGHTS and CDR2 YDEGEE. The CDR3 totals 16 residues. The CDR3 is CASSTDSISGANVLTF. CDR3 in DNA: TGTGCCAGCAGCACGGACAGTATCTCTGGGGCCAACGTCCTGACTTTC.

V usage is TRBV7-2 and J usage is TRBJ1-1; no firm D call. This CDR3 region has 14 residues. Germline-derived CDR1 and CDR2 are SGHTA and FQGNSA. V was clipped by 5 bases and J by 4 bases, with 14 bases between them. The chain's CDR3 is CASSRESNPTEAFF. In DNA form, the CDR3 reads TGTGCCAGCAGCCGTGAGTCGAATCCCACTGAAGCTTTCTTT. The full variable domain, completed using reference TRBV7-2 and TRBJ1-1, is GAGVSQSPSNKVTEKGKDVELRCDPISGHTALYWYRQSLGQGLEFLIYFQGNSAPDKSGLPSDRFSAERTGGSVSTLTIQRTQQEDSAVYLCASSRESNPTEAFFGQGTRLTVV.

The V and J genes are TRBV4-1 and TRBJ1-2; possibly TRBD1 for D (6 bases). This CDR3 contains 18 residues. The germline V gene encodes CDR1 MGHRA and CDR2 YSYEKL. The germline V and J ends were trimmed by 1 base and 4 bases, with 22 bases remaining between them. CDR3 residues: CASSQGIPGGAQFYGYTF. CDR3 coding DNA: TGCGCCAGCAGCCAAGGCATCCCTGGGGGGGCGCAATTCTATGGCTACACCTTC.

A single count supports this clone. V gene TRBV5-1 combines with J gene TRBJ2-3, with TRBD2 matching over 10 bases. This CDR3 is 17 amino acids long. Germline V gives CDR1 SGHRS, CDR2 YFSETQ. Trimming removed 0 bases from V and 4 bases from J; junction bases left unmatched: 8. CDR3 loop: CASSLEASGSSADTQYF. The CDR3 bases are TGCGCCAGCAGCTTGGAGGCTAGCGGGAGTTCGGCAGATACGCAGTATTTT.

This chain joins TRBV11-2 and TRBJ2-2; D gene unclear. Germline V gene sequence: CDR1 SGHAT, CDR2 FQNNGV. This CDR3 has 14 amino acids. Between the trimmed V and J ends, which lost 4 bases and 7 bases, there was a span of 13 bases. CDR3 in DNA: TGTGCCAGCAGCTCTAGGTCGGTGAACGGGGAGCTGTTTTTT. Protein product: CASSSRSVNGELFF.